Described below is a single T cell receptor beta chain sequence and its context. Its antigen remains unknown. This sample was included in a study of shared clonotypes between healthy human individuals. Study findings and constraints: Sequencing of the sorted subsets was shown by rarefaction to be incomplete despite large depth. Naive subsets tended to show greater estimated richness than memory subsets.

In the study's own analysis: Junction-only sequences produced by ImmunoSEQ had no quality scores, so filtering differed. The protocol was immunoSEQ multiplex PCR, while the TCRdb copy is restricted to in-frame clones and leaves out a portion. V and J calls and clone size are given by that table; D and trimming were obtained from the DNA. The table has approximately 1.5 million clones, approximately 98% seen once. CDR3 length equals 14 residues. Germline V gives CDR1 MGHRA, CDR2 YSYEKL. Trimming shortened V by 0 bases and J by 3 bases, and 8 bases separated the two germline ends. Sequencing was carried out using naive CD4+ T cells sorted from blood. Indicated subset: CD45RA+ positively selected. The rearrangement uses TRBV4-1 and TRBJ1-1; D is undetermined. The sequence derives from a man aged 30-40 years in good health. The CDR3 loop reads CASSQEIWYTEAFF. DNA for the CDR3: TGCGCCAGCAGCCAAGAAATATGGTACACTGAAGCTTTCTTT.